The 15 T cell receptor beta chains listed next were all sequenced from one sample in a study of T cells in Graves' hyperthyroidism and ophthalmopathy. The TCR beta CDR3 regions underwent amplification using RNA transcripts as the source. Carried out on the TCR CDR3, a first-round RT-PCR used the HTBI primer set. In TCRdb, the multiplex PCR reads were re-called with MiXCR into one record per CDR3 protein. Of 550,000 to 700,000 distinct CDR3 sequences in the sample, 40% to 55% are singletons; the top ten hold 19%. Sequenced material: peripheral blood or thyroid tissue (not recorded which). The receptors here all came from an adult woman with Graves' disease, either hyperthyroidism or ophthalmopathy (not recorded which).

This chain links TRBV7-9 with TRBJ2-7; possible D gene TRBD1, 6 bases. The CDR3 contains 16 residues. CDR1 SEHNR and CDR2 FQNEAQ come from the germline V gene (reference sequence). Trimming pared 5 bases from V and 4 bases from J, leaving 21 bases between. The CDR3 loop is CASSHLEGGTVYEQYF. For the CDR3, the DNA is TGTGCCAGCAGCCACCTTGAAGGGGGAACAGTGTACGAGCAGTACTTC.

This chain joins TRBV7-9 and TRBJ2-2; D ambiguous. With 1 base removed from V and 6 bases from J, the gap between germline ends came to 9 bases. The CDR3 runs to 14 residues. The V gene's germline CDR1 is SEHNR and CDR2 FQNEAQ (reference sequence). The CDR3 coding sequence is TGTGCCAGCAGCTTAGGGCGGACCTCCGGGGAGCTGTTTTTT. Encoded protein: CASSLGRTSGELFF.

The rearrangement links TRBV11-2 to TRBJ1-4, with D possibly matching TRBD1 (6 bases). Trimming pared 4 bases from V and 7 bases from J, leaving 16 bases between. The germline gives CDR1 SGHAT, CDR2 FQNNGV. The CDR3 extends over 15 amino acids. CDR3 sequence (DNA): TGTGCCAGCAGCTACTTTGGGCGCAGGGGTGAAAAACTGTTTTTT. Its translation: CASSYFGRRGEKLFF.

This rearrangement joins TRBV10-3 to TRBJ1-5; D gene unclear. V was cut by 6 bases and J by 0 bases, with 15 bases left in between. The CDR3 extends over 16 amino acids. Germline CDR1 and CDR2: ENHRY and SYGVKD. CDR3 sequence (DNA): TGTGCCATCAGCGCCCGGGCAGCCGATAGCAATCAGCCCCAGCATTTT. Translated, it gives CAISARAADSNQPQHF.

This clonotype was recorded many times. The chain combines TRBV6-5 with TRBJ2-2; D is uncertain. Germline CDR1 MNHEY, CDR2 SVGAGI. The CDR3 runs 13 residues. V was trimmed by 4 bases and J by 4 bases, leaving 7 bases between them. The CDR3 DNA reads TGTGCCAGCAGTTGCCTGAGCACCGGGGAGCTGTTTTTT. Its translation: CASSCLSTGELFF.

This sequence joins TRBV15 and TRBJ2-2; TRBD2 aligns across 8 bases. The CDR3 covers 16 residues. Germline V gene sequence: CDR1 LNHNV, CDR2 YYDKDF (reference sequence). With V trimmed by 5 bases and J by 2 bases, 7 bases remained unmatched. The CDR3 coding sequence is TGTGCCACCAGCGGACGACTAGCGACCAACACCGGGGAGCTGTTTTTT. Translation gives CATSGRLATNTGELFF.

V and J are TRBV19 and TRBJ2-6, with a tentative D call TRBD1 (6 bases). This CDR3 region has 15 residues. Germline V CDR1 and CDR2: LNHDA, SQIVND (reference sequence). V shed 6 bases and J shed 4 bases, with 13 bases lying between them. The CDR3 is CASRNRVWGANVLTF. In DNA form, the CDR3 reads TGTGCCAGTAGGAACAGGGTGTGGGGGGCCAACGTCCTGACTTTC.

At least ten counts were recorded for this clonotype. The CDR3 loop reads CASSEAGHQETQYF. The CDR3 DNA follows: TGTGCCAGCAGCGAAGCGGGACACCAAGAGACCCAGTACTTC. V and J are TRBV7-8 and TRBJ2-5, with 7 bases lining up with TRBD2. CDR1 and CDR2 (germline): SGHVS, FQNEAQ. This CDR3 has 14 residues. The V and J ends lost 5 bases and 0 bases, in that order; junction bases with no gene match: 3.

Only a few counts were recorded for this clonotype. The genes are TRBV7-9 and TRBJ2-5; 9 bases match TRBD1. The CDR3 is made up of 14 amino acids. V gave up 5 bases and J gave up 5 bases; unmatched junction bases: 6. Germline V gene sequence: CDR1 SEHNR, CDR2 FQNEAQ (reference sequence). In nucleotides, the CDR3 is TGTGCCAGCAGCAAGGGACAGGGCGTGGAGACCCAGTACTTC. The encoded protein is CASSKGQGVETQYF.

V usage is TRBV7-2 and J usage is TRBJ1-1, with D uncertain. This CDR3 has 16 residues. The germline gives CDR1 SGHTA, CDR2 FQGNSA. The V gene lost 5 bases and the J gene lost 1 base, with 17 bases spanning the gap. CDR3 DNA sequence: TGTGCCAGCAGCCAAGATCTAGGACGGACGAACACTGAAGCTTTCTTT. This gives the protein CASSQDLGRTNTEAFF.

The genes are TRBV9 and TRBJ1-5; unclear D gene. Germline CDR1 is SGDLS and CDR2 is YYNGEE. The CDR3 spans 15 residues. V lost 3 bases to trimming and J lost 5 bases, with 15 bases between them. The CDR3: CASSGGADDHQPQHF. The CDR3 DNA reads TGTGCCAGCAGCGGGGGTGCAGACGATCATCAGCCCCAGCATTTT.

This clonotype was found a few times. The chain couples TRBV7-2 to TRBJ2-1; D may be TRBD1 (5 bases). The CDR3 runs 13 residues. Germline CDR1 reads SGHTA; CDR2 reads FQGNSA. V was shortened by 8 bases and J by 0 bases, with 8 bases between the two germline ends. CDR3 loop: CASPGFSYNEQFF. CDR3 sequence (DNA): TGTGCCAGCCCAGGGTTCTCCTACAATGAGCAGTTCTTC.

This rearrangement joins TRBV12-3 or TRBV12-4 to TRBJ1-2; 8 nucleotides agree with TRBD1. V shed 6 bases and J 7 bases; nucleotides not matched to a gene: 13. The CDR3 covers 15 residues. This CDR3 reads CASSQRDRWLRGYTF. In nucleotides, the CDR3 is TGTGCCAGCAGCCAACGGGACAGGTGGTTGCGTGGCTACACCTTC.

The CDR3 DNA reads as TGTGCCAGCAGTGACTCGACGTTGGTGACCCAGTACTTC. It translates to CASSDSTLVTQYF. J is TRBJ2-5 and V is TRBV7-2; D call uncertain. V was pared by 6 bases and J by 7 bases, with 15 bases between. The CDR3 has 13 amino acids. In germline, CDR1 is SGHTA, CDR2 FQGNSA.

The J gene is TRBJ2-5, the V gene TRBV29-1; weak D call: TRBD2 (5 bases). The germline CDR1 and CDR2 sequences are SQVTM and ANQGSEA. V was pared by 4 bases and J by 5 bases, with 20 bases between. The CDR3 totals 15 residues. The CDR3 region has the DNA TGCAGCGTTGCGGTCGACAATGAGGGTTCGGAGACCCAGTACTTC. Translating gives CSVAVDNEGSETQYF.